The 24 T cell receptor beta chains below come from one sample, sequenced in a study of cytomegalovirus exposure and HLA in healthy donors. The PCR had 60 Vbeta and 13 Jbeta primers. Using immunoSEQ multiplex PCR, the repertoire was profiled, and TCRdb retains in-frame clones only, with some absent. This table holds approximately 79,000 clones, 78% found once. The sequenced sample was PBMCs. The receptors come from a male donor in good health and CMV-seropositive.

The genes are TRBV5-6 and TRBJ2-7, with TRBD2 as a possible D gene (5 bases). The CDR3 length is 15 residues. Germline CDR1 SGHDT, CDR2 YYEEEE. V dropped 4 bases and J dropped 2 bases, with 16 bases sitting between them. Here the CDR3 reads CASSPGPRGTYEQYF. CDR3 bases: TGTGCCAGCAGCCCAGGACCCCGAGGGACCTACGAGCAGTACTTC.

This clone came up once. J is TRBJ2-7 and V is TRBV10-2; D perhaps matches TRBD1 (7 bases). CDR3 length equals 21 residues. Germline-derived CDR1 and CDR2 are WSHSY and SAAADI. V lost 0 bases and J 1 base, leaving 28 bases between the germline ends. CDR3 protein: CASSESNPQGEAVLWSYEQYF. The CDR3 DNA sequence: TGCGCCAGCAGTGAGTCGAACCCCCAGGGGGAGGCTGTCTTGTGGTCCTACGAGCAGTACTTC.

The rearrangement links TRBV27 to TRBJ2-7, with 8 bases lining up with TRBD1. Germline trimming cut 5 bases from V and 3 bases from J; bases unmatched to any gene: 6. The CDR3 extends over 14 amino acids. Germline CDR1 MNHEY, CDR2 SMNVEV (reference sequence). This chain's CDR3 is CASSPRTGSYEQYF. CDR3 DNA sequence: TGTGCCAGCAGTCCCCGGACAGGGAGCTACGAGCAGTACTTC.

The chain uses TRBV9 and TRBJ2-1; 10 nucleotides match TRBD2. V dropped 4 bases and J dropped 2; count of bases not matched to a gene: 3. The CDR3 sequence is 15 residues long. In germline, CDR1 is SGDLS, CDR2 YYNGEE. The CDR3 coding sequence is TGTGCCAGCAGCACTAGCGGGGAGGCCTACAATGAGCAGTTCTTC. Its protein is CASSTSGEAYNEQFF.

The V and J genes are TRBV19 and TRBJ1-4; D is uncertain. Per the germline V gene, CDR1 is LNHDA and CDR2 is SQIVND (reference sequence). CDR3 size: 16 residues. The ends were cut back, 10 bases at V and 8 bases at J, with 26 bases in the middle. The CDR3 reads CATQEGGGSSGEKLFF. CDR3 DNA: TGTGCCACCCAGGAGGGCGGAGGATCGTCTGGGGAAAAACTGTTTTTT.

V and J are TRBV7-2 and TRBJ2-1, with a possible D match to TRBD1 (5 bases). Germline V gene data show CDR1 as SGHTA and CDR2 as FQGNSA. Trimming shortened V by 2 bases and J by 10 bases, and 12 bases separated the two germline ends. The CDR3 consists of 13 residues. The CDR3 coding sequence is TGTGCCAGCAGCTTACCGGCTTGGACAGAGCAGTTCTTC. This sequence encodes CASSLPAWTEQFF. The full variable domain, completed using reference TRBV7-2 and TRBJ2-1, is GAGVSQSPSNKVTEKGKDVELRCDPISGHTALYWYRQSLGQGLEFLIYFQGNSAPDKSGLPSDRFSAERTGGSVSTLTIQRTQQEDSAVYLCASSLPAWTEQFFGPGTRLTVL.

In nucleotides, the CDR3 is TGTGCCAGCAGTGAGAGGGCGGGTCTGGGCACTGAAGCTTTCTTT. Translating gives CASSERAGLGTEAFF. V and J are TRBV6-4 and TRBJ1-1; no reliable D call. V lost 3 bases, J lost 4 bases, and 15 bases lay in between. The CDR3 sequence is 15 residues long. The germline gives CDR1 MRHNA, CDR2 SNTAGT.

The CDR3 protein is CASSQDAGTGEQFF. CDR3 in DNA: TGCGCCAGCAGCCAAGACGCCGGGACTGGTGAGCAGTTCTTC. The V and J genes are TRBV4-3 and TRBJ2-1; D might be TRBD2 (6 bases). Looked up from germline, CDR1 is LGHNA and CDR2 is YSLEER. The V end lost 0 bases, the J end lost 9 bases, and 12 bases lay between the germline ends. This CDR3 is built from 14 residues.

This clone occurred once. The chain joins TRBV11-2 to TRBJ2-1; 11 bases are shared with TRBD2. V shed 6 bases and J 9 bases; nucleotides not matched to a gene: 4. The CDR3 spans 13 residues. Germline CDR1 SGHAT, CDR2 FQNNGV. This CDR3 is CASSSGGAREQFF. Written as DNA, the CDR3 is TGTGCCAGCAGTAGCGGGGGGGCCCGTGAGCAGTTCTTC.

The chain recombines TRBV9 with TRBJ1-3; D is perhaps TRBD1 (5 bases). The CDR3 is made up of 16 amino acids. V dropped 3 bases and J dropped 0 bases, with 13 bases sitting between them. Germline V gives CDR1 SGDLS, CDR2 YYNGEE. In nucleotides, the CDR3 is TGTGCCAGCAGCGCGGGGGGGTTTAGCTCTGGAAACACCATATATTTT. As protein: CASSAGGFSSGNTIYF.

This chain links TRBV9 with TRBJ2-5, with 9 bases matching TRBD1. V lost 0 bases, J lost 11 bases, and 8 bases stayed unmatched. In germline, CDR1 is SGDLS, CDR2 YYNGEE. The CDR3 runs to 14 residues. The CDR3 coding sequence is TGTGCCAGCAGCGTAGGGGACAGGGCCTCAGAGCAGTACTTC. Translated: CASSVGDRASEQYF.

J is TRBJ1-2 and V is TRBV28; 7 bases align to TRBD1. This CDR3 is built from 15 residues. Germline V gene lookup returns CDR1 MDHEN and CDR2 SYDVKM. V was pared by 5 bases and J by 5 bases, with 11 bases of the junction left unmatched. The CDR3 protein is CASSPTTGYRYGYTF. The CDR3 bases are TGTGCCAGCAGTCCAACGACAGGGTATCGGTATGGCTACACCTTC.

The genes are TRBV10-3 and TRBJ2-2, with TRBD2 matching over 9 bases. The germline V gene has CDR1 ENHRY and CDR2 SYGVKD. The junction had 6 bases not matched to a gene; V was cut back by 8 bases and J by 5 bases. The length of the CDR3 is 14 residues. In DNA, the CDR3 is TGTGCCATCTCGCCAGCGGGGGGTACCGGGGAGCTGTTTTTT. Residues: CAISPAGGTGELFF.

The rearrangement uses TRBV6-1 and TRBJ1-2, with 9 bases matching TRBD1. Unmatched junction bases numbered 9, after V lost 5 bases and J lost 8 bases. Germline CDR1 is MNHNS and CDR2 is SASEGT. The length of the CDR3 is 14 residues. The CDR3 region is CASSTGGDFTGYTF. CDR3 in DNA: TGTGCCAGCAGTACAGGGGGCGATTTTACCGGCTACACCTTC.

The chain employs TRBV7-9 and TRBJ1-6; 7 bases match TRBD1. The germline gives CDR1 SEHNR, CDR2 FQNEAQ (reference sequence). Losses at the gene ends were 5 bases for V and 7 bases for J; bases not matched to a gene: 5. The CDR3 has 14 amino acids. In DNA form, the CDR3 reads TGTGCCAGCAGCCTCCCGACAGGGAATTCACCCCTCCACTTT. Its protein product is CASSLPTGNSPLHF.

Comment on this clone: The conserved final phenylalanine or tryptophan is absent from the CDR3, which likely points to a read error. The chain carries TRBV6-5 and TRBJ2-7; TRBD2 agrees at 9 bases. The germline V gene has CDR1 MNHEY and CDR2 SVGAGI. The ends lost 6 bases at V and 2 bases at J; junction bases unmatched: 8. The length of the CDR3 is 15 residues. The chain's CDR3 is CASSRSGSLTYEQYL. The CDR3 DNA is TGTGCCAGCAGCCGTAGCGGGAGTTTGACCTACGAGCAGTACCTC.

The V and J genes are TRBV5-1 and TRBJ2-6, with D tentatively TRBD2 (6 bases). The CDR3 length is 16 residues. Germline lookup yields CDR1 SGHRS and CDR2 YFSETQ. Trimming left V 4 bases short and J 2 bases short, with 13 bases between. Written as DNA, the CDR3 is TGCGCCAGCAGCGTTGGGTGGGGGGCTGGGGCCAACGTCCTGACTTTC. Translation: CASSVGWGAGANVLTF.

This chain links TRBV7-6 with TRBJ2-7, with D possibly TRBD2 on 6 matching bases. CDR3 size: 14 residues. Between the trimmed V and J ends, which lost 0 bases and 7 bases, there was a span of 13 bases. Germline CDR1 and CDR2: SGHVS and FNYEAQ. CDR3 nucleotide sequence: TGTGCCAGCAGCTTAGCGGCCGGGGCGGGGGAGCAGTACTTC. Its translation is CASSLAAGAGEQYF.

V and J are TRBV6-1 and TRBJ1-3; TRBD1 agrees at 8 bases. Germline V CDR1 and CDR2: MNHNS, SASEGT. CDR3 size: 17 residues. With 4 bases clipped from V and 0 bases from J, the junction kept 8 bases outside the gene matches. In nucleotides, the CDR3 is TGTGCCAGCAGTGGCCAAGACAGGGGCGTCTCTGGAAACACCATATATTTT. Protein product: CASSGQDRGVSGNTIYF.

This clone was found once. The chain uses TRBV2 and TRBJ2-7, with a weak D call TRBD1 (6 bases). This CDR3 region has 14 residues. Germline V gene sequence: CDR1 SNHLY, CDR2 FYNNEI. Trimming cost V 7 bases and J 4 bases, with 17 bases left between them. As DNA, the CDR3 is TGTGCCAGCATGGATCCGGGACAAAAGTACGAGCAGTACTTC. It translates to CASMDPGQKYEQYF.

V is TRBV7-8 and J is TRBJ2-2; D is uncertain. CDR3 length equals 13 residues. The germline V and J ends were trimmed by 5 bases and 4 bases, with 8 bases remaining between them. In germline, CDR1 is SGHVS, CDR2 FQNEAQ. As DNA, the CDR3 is TGTGCCAGCAGCGTCTTATCCACCGGGGAGCTGTTTTTT. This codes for CASSVLSTGELFF.

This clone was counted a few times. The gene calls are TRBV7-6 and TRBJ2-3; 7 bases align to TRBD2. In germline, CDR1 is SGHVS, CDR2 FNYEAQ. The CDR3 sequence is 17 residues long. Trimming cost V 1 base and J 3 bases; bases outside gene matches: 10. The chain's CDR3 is CASSLGTGGSVTDTQYF. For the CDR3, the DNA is TGTGCCAGCAGCTTAGGTACAGGCGGGAGTGTTACAGATACGCAGTATTTT.

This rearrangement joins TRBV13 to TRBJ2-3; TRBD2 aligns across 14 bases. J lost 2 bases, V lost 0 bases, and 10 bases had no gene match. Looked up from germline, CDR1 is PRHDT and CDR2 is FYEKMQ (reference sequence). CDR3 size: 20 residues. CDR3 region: CASSLGGLAGGGIITDTQYF. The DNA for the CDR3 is TGTGCCAGCAGCTTAGGCGGACTAGCGGGAGGTGGGATAATCACAGATACGCAGTATTTT. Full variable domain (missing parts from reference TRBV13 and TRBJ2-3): AAGVIQSPRHLIKEKRETATLKCYPIPRHDTVYWYQQGPGQDPQFLISFYEKMQSDKGSIPDRFSAQQFSDYHSELNMSSLELGDSALYFCASSLGGLAGGGIITDTQYFGPGTRLTVL.

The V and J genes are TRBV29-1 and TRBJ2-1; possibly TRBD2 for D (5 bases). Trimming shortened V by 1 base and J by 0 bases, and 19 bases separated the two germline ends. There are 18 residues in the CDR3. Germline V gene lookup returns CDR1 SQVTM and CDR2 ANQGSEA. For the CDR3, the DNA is TGCAGCGTTGAAGCTGTTTTAGCCGGGAAGAGCTCCTACAATGAGCAGTTCTTC. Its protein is CSVEAVLAGKSSYNEQFF.